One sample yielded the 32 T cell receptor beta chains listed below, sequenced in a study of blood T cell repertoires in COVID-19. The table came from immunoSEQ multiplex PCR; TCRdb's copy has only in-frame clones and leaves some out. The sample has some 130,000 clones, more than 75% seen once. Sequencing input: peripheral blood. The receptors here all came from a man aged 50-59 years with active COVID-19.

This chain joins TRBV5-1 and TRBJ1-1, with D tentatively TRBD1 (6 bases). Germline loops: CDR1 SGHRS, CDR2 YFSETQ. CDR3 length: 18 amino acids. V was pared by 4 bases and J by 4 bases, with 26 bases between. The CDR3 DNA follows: TGCGCCAGCAGCCCCGCTAGGGCCCTCATCCTAGGGGGCACTGAAGCTTTCTTT. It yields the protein CASSPARALILGGTEAFF.

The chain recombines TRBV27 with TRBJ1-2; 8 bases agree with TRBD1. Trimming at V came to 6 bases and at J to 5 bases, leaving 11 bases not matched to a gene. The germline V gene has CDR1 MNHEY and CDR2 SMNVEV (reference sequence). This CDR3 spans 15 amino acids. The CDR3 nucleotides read TGTGCCAGCAGCTTGAGGCCAGGGGGCGGGTATGGCTACACCTTC. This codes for CASSLRPGGGYGYTF.

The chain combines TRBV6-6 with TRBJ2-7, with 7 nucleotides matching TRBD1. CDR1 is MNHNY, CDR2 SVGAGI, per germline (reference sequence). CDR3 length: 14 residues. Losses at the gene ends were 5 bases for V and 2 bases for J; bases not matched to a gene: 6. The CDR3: CASSTRDSPYEQYF. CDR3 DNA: TGTGCCAGCAGTACTCGGGACAGCCCCTACGAGCAGTACTTC.

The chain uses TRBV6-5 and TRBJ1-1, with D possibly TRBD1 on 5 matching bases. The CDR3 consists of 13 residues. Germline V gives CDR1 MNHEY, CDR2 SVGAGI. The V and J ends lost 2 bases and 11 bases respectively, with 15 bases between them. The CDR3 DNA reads TGTGCCAGCAGTTACCTGGACACCGGGCGGGCTTTCTTT. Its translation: CASSYLDTGRAFF.

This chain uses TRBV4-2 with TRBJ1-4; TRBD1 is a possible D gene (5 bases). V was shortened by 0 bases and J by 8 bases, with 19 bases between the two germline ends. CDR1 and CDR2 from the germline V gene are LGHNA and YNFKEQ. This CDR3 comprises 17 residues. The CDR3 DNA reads TGTGCCAGCAGCCAAGATAGGAGCGGGACTAGGCTCGAAAAACTGTTTTTT. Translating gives CASSQDRSGTRLEKLFF.

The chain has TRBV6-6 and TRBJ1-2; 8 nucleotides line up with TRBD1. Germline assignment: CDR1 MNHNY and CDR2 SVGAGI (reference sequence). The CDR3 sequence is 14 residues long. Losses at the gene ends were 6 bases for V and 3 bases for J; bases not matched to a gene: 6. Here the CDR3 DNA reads TGTGCCAGCAGGCGAGGACAGGGAGACTATGGCTACACCTTC. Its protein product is CASRRGQGDYGYTF.

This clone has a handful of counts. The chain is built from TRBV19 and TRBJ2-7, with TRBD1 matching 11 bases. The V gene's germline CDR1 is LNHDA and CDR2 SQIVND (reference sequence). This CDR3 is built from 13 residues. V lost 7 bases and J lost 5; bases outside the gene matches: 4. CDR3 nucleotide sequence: TGTGCCAGTACCACGGACAGGGGGCACGAGCAGTACTTC. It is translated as CASTTDRGHEQYF.

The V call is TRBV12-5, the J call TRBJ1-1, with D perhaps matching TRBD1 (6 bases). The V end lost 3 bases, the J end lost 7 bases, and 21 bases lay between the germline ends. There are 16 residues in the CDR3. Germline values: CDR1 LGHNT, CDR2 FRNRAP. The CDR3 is CASGFGGPSRTIEAFF. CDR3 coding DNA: TGTGCTAGTGGTTTCGGGGGGCCGAGCCGAACAATTGAAGCTTTCTTT.

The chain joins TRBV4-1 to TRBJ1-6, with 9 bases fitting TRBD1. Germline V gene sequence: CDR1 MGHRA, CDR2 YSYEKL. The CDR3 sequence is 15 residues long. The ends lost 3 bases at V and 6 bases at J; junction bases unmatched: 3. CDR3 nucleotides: TGCGCCAGCAGCCACCCGACAGGGGGTAATTCACCCCTCCACTTT. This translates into CASSHPTGGNSPLHF.

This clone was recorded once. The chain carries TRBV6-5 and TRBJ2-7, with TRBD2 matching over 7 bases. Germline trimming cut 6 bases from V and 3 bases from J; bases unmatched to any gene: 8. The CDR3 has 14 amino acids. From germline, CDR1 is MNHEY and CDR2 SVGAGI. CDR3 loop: CASRGGSAVYEQYF. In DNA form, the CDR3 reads TGTGCCAGCAGGGGGGGGTCGGCTGTCTACGAGCAGTACTTC.

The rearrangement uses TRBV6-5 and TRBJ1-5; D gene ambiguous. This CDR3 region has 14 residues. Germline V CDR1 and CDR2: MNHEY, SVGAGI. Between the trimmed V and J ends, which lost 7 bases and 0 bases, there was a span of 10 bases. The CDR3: CASTGINSNQPQHF. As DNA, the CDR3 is TGTGCCAGCACCGGTATCAATAGCAATCAGCCCCAGCATTTT.

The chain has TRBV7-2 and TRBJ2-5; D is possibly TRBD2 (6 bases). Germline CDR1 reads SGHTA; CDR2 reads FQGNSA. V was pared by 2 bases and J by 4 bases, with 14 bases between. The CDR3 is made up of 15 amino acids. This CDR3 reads CASSLLGRGSETQYF. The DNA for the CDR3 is TGTGCCAGCAGCTTATTGGGACGGGGGTCAGAGACCCAGTACTTC.

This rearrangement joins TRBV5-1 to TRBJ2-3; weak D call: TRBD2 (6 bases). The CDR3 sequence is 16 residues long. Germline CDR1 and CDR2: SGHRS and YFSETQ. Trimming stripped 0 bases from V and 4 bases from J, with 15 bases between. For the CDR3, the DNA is TGCGCCAGCAGCTTGGCGGGACTTCCCCCGGCAGATACGCAGTATTTT. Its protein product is CASSLAGLPPADTQYF. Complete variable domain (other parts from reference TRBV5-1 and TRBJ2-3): KAGVTQTPRYLIKTRGQQVTLSCSPISGHRSVSWYQQTPGQGLQFLFEYFSETQRNKGNFPGRFSGRQFSNSRSEMNVSTLELGDSALYLCASSLAGLPPADTQYFGPGTRLTVL.

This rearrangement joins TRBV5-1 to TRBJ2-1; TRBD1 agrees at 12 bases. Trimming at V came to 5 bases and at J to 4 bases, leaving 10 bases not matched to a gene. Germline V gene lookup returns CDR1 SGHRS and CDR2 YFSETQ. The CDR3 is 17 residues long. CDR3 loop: CASRTGTGGRLYNEQFF. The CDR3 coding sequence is TGCGCCAGCAGAACCGGGACAGGGGGCCGCCTGTACAATGAGCAGTTCTTC.

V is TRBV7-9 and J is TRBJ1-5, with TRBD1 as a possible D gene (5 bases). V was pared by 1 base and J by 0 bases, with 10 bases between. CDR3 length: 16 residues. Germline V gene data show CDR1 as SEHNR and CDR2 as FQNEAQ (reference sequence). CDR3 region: CASSLGGTNSNQPQHF. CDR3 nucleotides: TGTGCCAGCAGCTTAGGGGGCACTAATAGCAATCAGCCCCAGCATTTT. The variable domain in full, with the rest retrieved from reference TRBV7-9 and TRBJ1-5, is DTGVSQNPRHKITKRGQNVTFRCDPISEHNRLYWYRQTLGQGPEFLTYFQNEAQLEKSRLLSDRFSAERPKGSFSTLEIQRTEQGDSAMYLCASSLGGTNSNQPQHFGDGTRLSIL.

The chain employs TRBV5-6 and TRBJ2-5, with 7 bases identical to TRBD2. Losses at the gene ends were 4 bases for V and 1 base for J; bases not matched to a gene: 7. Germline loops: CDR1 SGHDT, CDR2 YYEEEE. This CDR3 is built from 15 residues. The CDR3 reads CASSHWGGAQETQYF. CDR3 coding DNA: TGTGCCAGCAGCCATTGGGGAGGGGCCCAAGAGACCCAGTACTTC.

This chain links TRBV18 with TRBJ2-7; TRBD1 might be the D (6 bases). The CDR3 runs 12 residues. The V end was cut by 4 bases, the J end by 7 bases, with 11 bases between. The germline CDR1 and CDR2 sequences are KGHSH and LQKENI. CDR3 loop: CASSLQGDEQYF. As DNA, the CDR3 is TGTGCCAGCTCACTACAGGGAGATGAGCAGTACTTC.

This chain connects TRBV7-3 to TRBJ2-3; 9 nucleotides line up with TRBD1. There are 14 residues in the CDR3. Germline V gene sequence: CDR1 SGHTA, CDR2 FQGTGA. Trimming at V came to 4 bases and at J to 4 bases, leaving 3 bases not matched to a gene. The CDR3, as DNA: TGTGCCAGCAGCTCTAGGACAGGGGCAGATACGCAGTATTTT. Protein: CASSSRTGADTQYF.

CDR3 amino acids: CASSLPGTYEQYF. CDR3 nucleotides: TGCGCCAGCAGCTTGCCAGGGACCTACGAGCAGTACTTC. The chain joins TRBV5-1 to TRBJ2-7, with a tentative D call TRBD1 (5 bases). The CDR3 runs to 13 residues. V dropped 1 base and J dropped 2 bases, with 7 bases sitting between them. Germline V lookup: CDR1 SGHRS, CDR2 YFSETQ. Full variable domain (remainder filled in from reference TRBV5-1 and TRBJ2-7): KAGVTQTPRYLIKTRGQQVTLSCSPISGHRSVSWYQQTPGQGLQFLFEYFSETQRNKGNFPGRFSGRQFSNSRSEMNVSTLELGDSALYLCASSLPGTYEQYFGPGTRLTVT.

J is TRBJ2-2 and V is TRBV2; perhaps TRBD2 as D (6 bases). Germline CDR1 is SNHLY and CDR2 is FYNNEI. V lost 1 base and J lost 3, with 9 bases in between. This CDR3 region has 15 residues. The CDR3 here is CASSEVPGDTGELFF. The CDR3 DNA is TGTGCCAGCAGTGAAGTCCCGGGGGACACCGGGGAGCTGTTTTTT.

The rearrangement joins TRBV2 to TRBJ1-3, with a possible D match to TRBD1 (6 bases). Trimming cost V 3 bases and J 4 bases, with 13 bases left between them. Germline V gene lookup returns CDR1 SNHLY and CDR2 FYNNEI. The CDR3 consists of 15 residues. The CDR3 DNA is TGTGCCAGCAGTGAGGGGGGGGGCCGAGGAAACACCATATATTTT. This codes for CASSEGGGRGNTIYF.

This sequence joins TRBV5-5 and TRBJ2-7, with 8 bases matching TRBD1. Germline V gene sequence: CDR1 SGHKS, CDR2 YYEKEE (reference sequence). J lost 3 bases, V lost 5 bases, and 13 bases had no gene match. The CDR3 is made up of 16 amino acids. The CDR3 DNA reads TGTGCCAGCAGTCGGACAGGGACTCAACTCCGCTACGAGCAGTACTTC. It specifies CASSRTGTQLRYEQYF.

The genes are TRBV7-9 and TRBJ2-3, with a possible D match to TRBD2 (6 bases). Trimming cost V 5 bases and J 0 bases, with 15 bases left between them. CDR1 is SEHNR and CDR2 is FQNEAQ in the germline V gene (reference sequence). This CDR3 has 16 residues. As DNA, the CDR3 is TGTGCCAGCAGCGGGAGGACTGAGACTAGCACAGATACGCAGTATTTT. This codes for CASSGRTETSTDTQYF.

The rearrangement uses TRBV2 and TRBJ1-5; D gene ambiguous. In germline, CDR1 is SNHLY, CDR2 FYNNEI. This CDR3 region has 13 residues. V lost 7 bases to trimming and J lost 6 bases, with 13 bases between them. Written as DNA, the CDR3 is TGTGCCAGCAAGCTGACGGAGGGTCAGCCCCAGCATTTT. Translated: CASKLTEGQPQHF.

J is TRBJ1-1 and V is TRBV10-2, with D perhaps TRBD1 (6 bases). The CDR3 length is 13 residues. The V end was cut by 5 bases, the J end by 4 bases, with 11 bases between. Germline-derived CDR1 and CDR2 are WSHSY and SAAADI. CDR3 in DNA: TGCGCCAGCAGTCAGGGGATGGGCACTGAAGCTTTCTTT. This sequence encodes CASSQGMGTEAFF.

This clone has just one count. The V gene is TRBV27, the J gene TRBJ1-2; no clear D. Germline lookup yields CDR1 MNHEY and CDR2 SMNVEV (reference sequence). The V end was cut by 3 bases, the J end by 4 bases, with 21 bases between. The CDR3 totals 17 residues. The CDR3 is CASSFGGRPTNLYGYTF. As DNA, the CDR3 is TGTGCCAGCAGTTTCGGTGGGAGGCCAACAAACCTCTATGGCTACACCTTC.

This CDR3 is CASSDVWVSEGYTF. For the CDR3, the DNA is TGTGCCAGCAGTGATGTCTGGGTATCGGAGGGCTACACCTTC. The chain joins TRBV6-1 to TRBJ1-2; D is uncertain. V shed 3 bases and J shed 8 bases, with 16 bases lying between them. CDR3 length equals 14 residues. Germline loops: CDR1 MNHNS, CDR2 SASEGT.

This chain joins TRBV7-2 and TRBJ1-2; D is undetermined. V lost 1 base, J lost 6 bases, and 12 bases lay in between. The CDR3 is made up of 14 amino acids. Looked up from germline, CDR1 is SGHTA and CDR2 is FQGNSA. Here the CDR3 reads CASSLVRFQDGYTF. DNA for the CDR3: TGTGCCAGCAGCTTAGTTCGGTTCCAAGATGGCTACACCTTC. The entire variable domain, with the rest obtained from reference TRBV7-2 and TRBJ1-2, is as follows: GAGVSQSPSNKVTEKGKDVELRCDPISGHTALYWYRQSLGQGLEFLIYFQGNSAPDKSGLPSDRFSAERTGGSVSTLTIQRTQQEDSAVYLCASSLVRFQDGYTFGSGTRLTVV.

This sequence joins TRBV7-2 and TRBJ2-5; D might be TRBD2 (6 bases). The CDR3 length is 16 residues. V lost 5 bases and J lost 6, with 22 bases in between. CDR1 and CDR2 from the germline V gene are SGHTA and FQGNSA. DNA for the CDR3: TGTGCCAGCAGCCGTACCAGCGGGCCCAAAACGCAGACCCAGTACTTC. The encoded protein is CASSRTSGPKTQTQYF.

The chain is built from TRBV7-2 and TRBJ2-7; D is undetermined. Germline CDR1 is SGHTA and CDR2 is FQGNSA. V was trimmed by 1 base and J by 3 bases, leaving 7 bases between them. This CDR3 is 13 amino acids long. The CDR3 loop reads CASSLERYYEQYF. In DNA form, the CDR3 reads TGTGCCAGCAGCTTAGAACGGTACTACGAGCAGTACTTC.

CDR3 nucleotide sequence: TGCGCCAGCAGCCCATTGGGACAGGGCCCCTCCGGGGCCAACGTCCTGACTTTC. Amino acids: CASSPLGQGPSGANVLTF. The chain combines TRBV5-1 with TRBJ2-6; 9 bases line up with TRBD1. The CDR3 sequence is 18 residues long. From germline, CDR1 is SGHRS and CDR2 YFSETQ. The V gene end was trimmed by 4 bases and the J gene end by 4 bases; junction bases not matched to a gene: 12.

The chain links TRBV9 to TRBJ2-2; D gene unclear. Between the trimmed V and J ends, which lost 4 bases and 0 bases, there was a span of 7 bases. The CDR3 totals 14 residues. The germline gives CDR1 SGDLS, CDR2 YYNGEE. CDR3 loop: CASSPRSNTGELFF. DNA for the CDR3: TGTGCCAGCAGCCCCCGTTCGAACACCGGGGAGCTGTTTTTT.